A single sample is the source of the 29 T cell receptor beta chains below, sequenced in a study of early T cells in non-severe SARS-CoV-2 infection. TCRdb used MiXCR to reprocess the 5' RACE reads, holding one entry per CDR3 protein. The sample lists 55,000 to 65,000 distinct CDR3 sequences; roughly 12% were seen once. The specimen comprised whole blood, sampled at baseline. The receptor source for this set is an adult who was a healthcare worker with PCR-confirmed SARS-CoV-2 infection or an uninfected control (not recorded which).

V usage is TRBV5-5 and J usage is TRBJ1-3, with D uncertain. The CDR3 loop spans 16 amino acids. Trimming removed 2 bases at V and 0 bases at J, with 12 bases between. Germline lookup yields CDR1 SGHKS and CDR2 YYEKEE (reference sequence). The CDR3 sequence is CASSLRGVTSGNTIYF. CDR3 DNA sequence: TGTGCCAGCAGCTTACGCGGGGTGACCTCTGGAAACACCATATATTTT.

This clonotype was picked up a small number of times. CDR3 loop: CASRKQGAMGGELFF. The CDR3 nucleotides are TGTGCCAGCAGAAAACAGGGGGCGATGGGCGGGGAGCTGTTTTTT. The chain employs TRBV6-5 and TRBJ2-2; 9 bases are a match to TRBD1. V shed 6 bases, J shed 7 bases, and the junction held 9 bases outside the gene matches. This CDR3 has 15 residues. Per the germline V gene, CDR1 is MNHEY and CDR2 is SVGAGI.

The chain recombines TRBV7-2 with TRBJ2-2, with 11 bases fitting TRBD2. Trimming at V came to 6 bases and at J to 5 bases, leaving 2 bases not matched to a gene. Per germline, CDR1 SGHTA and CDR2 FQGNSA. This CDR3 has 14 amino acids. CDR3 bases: TGTGCCAGCAGGCGGACTAGCGGGACCGGGGAGCTGTTTTTT. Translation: CASRRTSGTGELFF.

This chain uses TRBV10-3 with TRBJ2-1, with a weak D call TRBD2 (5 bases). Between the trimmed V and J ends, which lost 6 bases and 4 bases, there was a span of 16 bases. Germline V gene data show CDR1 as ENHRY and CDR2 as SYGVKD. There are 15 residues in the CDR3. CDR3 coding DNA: TGTGCCATCAGGGAGGACGCATTTACTTACAATGAGCAGTTCTTC. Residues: CAIREDAFTYNEQFF.

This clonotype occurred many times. In DNA, the CDR3 is TGTGCCAGCAGTGAATCCCCCGAGCATACGAGCTCCTATAATTCACCCCTCCACTTT. Protein product: CASSESPEHTSSYNSPLHF. The chain recombines TRBV25-1 with TRBJ1-6; D uncertain. The CDR3 extends over 19 amino acids. Trimming took 1 base from V and 0 from J, leaving 16 bases between them. Per germline, CDR1 MGHDK and CDR2 SYGVNS.

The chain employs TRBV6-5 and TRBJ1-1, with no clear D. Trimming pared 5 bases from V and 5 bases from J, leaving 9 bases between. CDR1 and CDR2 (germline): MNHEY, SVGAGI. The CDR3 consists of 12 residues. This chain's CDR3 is CASSTTSTEAFF. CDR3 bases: TGTGCCAGCAGTACCACGTCTACTGAAGCTTTCTTT.

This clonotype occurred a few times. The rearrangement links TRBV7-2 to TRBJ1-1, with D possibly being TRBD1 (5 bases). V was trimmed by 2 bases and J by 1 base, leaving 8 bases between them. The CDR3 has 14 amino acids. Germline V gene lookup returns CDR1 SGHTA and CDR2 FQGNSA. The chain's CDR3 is CASSLRGQNTEAFF. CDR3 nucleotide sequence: TGTGCCAGCAGCTTACGGGGCCAGAACACTGAAGCTTTCTTT.

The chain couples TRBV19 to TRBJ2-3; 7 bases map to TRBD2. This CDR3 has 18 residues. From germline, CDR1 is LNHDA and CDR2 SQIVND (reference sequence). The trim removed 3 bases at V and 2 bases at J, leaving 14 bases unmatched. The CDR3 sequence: CASSIWASGGAYTDTQYF. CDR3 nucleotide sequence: TGTGCCAGTAGTATTTGGGCTAGCGGAGGGGCTTACACAGATACGCAGTATTTT.

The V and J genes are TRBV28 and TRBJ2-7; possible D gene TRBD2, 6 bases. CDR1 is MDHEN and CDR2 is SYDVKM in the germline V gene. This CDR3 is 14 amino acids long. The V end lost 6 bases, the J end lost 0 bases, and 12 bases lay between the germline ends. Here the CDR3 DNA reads TGTGCCAGCAGAACACGGGAGACCTCCTACGAGCAGTACTTC. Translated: CASRTRETSYEQYF.

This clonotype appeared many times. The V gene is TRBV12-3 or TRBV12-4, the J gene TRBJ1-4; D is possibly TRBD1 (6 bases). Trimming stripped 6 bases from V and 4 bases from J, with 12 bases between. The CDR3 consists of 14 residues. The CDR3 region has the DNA TGTGCCAGCAGCCCAACAGGGCTTAATGAAAAACTGTTTTTT. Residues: CASSPTGLNEKLFF.

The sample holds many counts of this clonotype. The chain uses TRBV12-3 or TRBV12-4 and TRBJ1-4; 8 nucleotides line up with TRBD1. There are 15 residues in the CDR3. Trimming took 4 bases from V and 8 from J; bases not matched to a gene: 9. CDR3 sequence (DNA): TGTGCCAGCAGTTCCCGGGACAGGCAAGGAGAAAAACTGTTTTTT. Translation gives CASSSRDRQGEKLFF.

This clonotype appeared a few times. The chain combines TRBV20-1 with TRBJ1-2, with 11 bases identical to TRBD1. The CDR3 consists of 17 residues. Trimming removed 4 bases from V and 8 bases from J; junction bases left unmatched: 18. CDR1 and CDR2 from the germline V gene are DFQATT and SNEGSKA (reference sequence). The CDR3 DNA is TGCAGTGCTACTGGGTCGGCAGAAGGACAGGGGGCGCGGGGCTACACCTTC. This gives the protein CSATGSAEGQGARGYTF.

DNA for the CDR3: TGCGCCAGCAGTGAGTTCTCTAGCGAAAGCACAGATACGCAGTATTTT. This gives the protein CASSEFSSESTDTQYF. The chain combines TRBV10-1 with TRBJ2-3; perhaps TRBD2 as D (6 bases). CDR1 and CDR2 from the germline V gene are WNHNN and SYGVQD (reference sequence). The CDR3 length is 16 residues. V was shortened by 1 base and J by 0 bases, with 11 bases between the two germline ends.

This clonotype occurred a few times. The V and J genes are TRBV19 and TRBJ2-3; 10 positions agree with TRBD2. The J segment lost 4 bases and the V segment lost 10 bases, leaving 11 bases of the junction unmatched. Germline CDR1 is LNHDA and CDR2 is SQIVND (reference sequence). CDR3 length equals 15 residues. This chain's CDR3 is CATTPASGGADTQYF. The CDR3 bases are TGTGCCACAACCCCCGCTAGCGGGGGTGCAGATACGCAGTATTTT.

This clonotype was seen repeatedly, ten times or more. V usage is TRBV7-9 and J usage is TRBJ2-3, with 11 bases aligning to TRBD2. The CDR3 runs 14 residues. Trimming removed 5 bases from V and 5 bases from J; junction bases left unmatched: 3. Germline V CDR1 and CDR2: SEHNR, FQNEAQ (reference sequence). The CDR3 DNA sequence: TGTGCCAGCAGCCTCGGGACTAGCGGAGATACGCAGTATTTT. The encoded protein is CASSLGTSGDTQYF.

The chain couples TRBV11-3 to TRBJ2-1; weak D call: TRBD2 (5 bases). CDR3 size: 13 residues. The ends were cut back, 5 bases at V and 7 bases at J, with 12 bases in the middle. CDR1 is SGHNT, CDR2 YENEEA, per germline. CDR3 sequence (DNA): TGTGCCAGCAGCCACCCCGGGGTAAATGAGCAGTTCTTC. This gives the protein CASSHPGVNEQFF.

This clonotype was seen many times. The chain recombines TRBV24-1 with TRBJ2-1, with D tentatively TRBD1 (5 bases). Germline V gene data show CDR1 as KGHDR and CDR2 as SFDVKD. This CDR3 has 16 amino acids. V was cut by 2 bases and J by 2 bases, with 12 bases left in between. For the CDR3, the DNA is TGTGCCACCAGTGATTACCGGCCAGGGACCTACAATGAGCAGTTCTTC. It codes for CATSDYRPGTYNEQFF.

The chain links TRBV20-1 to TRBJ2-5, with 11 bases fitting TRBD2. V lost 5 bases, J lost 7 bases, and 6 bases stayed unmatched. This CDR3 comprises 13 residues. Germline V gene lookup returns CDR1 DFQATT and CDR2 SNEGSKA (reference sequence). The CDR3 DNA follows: TGCAGTGCTGTTAGCGGGAGGGACGGGACCCAGTACTTC. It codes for CSAVSGRDGTQYF.

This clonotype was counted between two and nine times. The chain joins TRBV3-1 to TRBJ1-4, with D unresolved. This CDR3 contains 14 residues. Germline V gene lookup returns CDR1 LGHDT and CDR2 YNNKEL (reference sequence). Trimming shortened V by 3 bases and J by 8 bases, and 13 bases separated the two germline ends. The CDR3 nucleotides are TGTGCCAGCAGCCACCCTGACGGGAGCGAAAAACTGTTTTTT. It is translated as CASSHPDGSEKLFF.

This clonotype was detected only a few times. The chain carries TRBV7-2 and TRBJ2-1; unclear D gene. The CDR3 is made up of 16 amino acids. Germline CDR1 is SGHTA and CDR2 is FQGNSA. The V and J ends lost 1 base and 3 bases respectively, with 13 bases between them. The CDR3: CASSLEGPMSYNEQFF. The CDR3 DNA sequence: TGTGCCAGCAGCTTAGAAGGGCCCATGAGCTACAATGAGCAGTTCTTC.

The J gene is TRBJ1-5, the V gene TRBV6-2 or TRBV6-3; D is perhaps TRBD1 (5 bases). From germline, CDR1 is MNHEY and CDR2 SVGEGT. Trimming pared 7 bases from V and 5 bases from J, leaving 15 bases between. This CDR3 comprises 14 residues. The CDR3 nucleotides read TGTGCCAGCACCCTGGGGGGAGACTATCAGCCCCAGCATTTT. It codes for CASTLGGDYQPQHF.

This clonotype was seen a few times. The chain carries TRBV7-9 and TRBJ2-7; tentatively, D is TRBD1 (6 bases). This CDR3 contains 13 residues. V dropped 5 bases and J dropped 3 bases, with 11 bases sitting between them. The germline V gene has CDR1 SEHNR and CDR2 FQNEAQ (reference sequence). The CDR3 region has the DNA TGTGCCAGCAGCCCAGGGGTTATCTACGAGCAGTACTTC. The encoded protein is CASSPGVIYEQYF.

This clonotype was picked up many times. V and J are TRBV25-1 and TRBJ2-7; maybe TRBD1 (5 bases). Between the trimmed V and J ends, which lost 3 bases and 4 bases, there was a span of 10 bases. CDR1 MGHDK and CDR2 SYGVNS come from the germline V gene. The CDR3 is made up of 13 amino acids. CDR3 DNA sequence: TGTGCCAGCAGTGACCTCACAGGTTACGAGCAGTACTTC. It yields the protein CASSDLTGYEQYF.

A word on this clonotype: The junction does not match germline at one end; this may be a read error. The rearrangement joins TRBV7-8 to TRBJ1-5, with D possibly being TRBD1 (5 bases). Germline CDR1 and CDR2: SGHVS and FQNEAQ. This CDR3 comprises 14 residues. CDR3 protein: CANSTRDLNQPQHF. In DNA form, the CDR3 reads TGTGCCAACAGCACCCGGGACCTAAATCAGCCCCAGCATTTT.

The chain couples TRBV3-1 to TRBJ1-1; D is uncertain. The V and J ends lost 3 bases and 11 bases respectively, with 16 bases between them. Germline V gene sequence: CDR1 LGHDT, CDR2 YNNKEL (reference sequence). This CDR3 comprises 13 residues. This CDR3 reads CASSHLGTPGAFF. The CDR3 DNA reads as TGTGCCAGCAGCCACCTAGGAACCCCGGGGGCTTTCTTT. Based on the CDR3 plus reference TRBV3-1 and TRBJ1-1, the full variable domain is DTAVSQTPKYLVTQMGNDKSIKCEQNLGHDTMYWYKQDSKKFLKIMFSYNNKELIINETVPNRFSPKSPDKAHLNLHINSLELGDSAVYFCASSHLGTPGAFFGQGTRLTVV.

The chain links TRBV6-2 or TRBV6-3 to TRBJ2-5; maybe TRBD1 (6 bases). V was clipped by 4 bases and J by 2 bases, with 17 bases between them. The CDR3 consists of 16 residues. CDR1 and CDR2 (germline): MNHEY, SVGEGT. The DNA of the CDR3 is TGTGCCAGCAGTTCTTCACAGACAGGCCTGCAAGAGACCCAGTACTTC. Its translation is CASSSSQTGLQETQYF.

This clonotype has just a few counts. For the CDR3, the DNA is TGCGCCAGCAGCGCGGACAGGGCTAAGTACGAGCAGTACTTC. Amino acid sequence: CASSADRAKYEQYF. The chain recombines TRBV4-3 with TRBJ2-7; 8 nucleotides align to TRBD1. Germline V gene sequence: CDR1 LGHNA, CDR2 YSLEER. This CDR3 comprises 14 residues. With V trimmed by 5 bases and J by 4 bases, 7 bases remained unmatched.

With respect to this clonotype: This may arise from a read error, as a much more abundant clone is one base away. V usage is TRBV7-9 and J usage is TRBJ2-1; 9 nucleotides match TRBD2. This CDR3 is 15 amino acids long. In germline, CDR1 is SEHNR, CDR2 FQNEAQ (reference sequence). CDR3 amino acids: CVSSSGLAIHNEQFF. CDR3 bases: TGTGTCAGCAGTTCGGGACTAGCAATCCACAATGAGCAGTTCTTC.

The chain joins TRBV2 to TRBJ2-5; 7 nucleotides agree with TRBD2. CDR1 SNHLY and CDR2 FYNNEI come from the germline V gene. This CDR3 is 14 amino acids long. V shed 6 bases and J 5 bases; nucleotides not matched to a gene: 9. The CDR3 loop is CASRAGVGTETQYF. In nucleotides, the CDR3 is TGTGCCAGCAGGGCGGGGGTAGGAACGGAGACCCAGTACTTC.